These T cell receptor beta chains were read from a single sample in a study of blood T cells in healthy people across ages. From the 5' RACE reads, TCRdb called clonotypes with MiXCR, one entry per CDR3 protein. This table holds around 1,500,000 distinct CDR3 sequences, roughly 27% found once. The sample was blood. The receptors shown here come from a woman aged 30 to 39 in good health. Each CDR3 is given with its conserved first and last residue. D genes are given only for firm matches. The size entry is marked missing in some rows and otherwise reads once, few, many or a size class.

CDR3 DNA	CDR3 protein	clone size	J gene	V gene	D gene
TGTGCCATCAGTGGAACAGGCCCTGACCAAGAGGCCCAGTACTTC	CAISGTGPDQEAQYF	few	TRBJ2-5	TRBV10-3	-
TGTGCCAGCAGGCCACAGACGAACACTGAAGCTTTCTTT	CASRPQTNTEAFF	-	TRBJ1-1	TRBV28	-
TGTGCCAGCAGCTTAACTACTATGGGCGAGCAGTACTTC	CASSLTTMGEQYF	-	TRBJ2-7	TRBV11-3	-
TGTGCCAGCAGCCTGCGACAGGGGTATCAGCCCCAGCATTTT	CASSLRQGYQPQHF	-	TRBJ1-5	TRBV7-2	TRBD1
TGTGCCAGCAAGGGACTCCGGGGACATACCAATCAGCCCCAGCATTTT	CASKGLRGHTNQPQHF	-	TRBJ1-5	TRBV6-1	-
TGTGCCAGCAGCTTATCGGGTCTAGCAGGCGAGACCCAGTACTTC	CASSLSGLAGETQYF	-	TRBJ2-5	TRBV7-3	-
TGTGCCAGCAGCTCGGACTTCGTCGAGCAGTACTTC	CASSSDFVEQYF	many	TRBJ2-7	TRBV7-2	-
TGCAGCGTAGAGGGACAGGGGGATCCCTGCTACGAGCAGTACTTC	CSVEGQGDPCYEQYF	-	TRBJ2-7	TRBV29-1	TRBD1
TGTGCCGGGGGCAGTGGTGAGGGCTCGGGGGCCAACGTCCTGACTTTC	CAGGSGEGSGANVLTF	few	TRBJ2-6	TRBV15	-
TGTGCCAGCAGCCCCAGACGGGGGACCGGTTACGAGCAGTACTTC	CASSPRRGTGYEQYF	-	TRBJ2-7	TRBV7-2	-
TGTGCCAGCAGCCCAGGACAGGGGCGCGAAAAACTGTTTTTT	CASSPGQGREKLFF	many	TRBJ1-4	TRBV6-5	TRBD1
TGTGCCAGCGGCCGGGACAGGGGGCTCTATGGCTACACCTTC	CASGRDRGLYGYTF	-	TRBJ1-2	TRBV5-6	TRBD1
TGTGCCAGCAGCCCGGGACAGGGGACCAGAGGGACGCGGACCCAGTACTTC	CASSPGQGTRGTRTQYF	few	TRBJ2-5	TRBV12-3/TRBV12-4	TRBD1
TGTGCCAGCAGCAAACTTGGGGGGGCACAGGAGACCCAGTACTTC	CASSKLGGAQETQYF	-	TRBJ2-5	TRBV12-3/TRBV12-4	-
TGTGCCAGCAGCTTATCGACCCCTGGCCTATACGTTGAGCAGTTCTTC	CASSLSTPGLYVEQFF	-	TRBJ2-1	TRBV7-9	-
TGTGCCATCAGTGACCGGGGGATCGGATCACCCCTCCACTTT	CAISDRGIGSPLHF	few	TRBJ1-6	TRBV10-3	-
TGTGCCAGCAGCTTAGGAGGAGGGATCAACGAGCAGTACTTC	CASSLGGGINEQYF	-	TRBJ2-7	TRBV7-9	-
TGCAGCGCCTTGGGACTAGCCTACGAGCAGTACTTC	CSALGLAYEQYF	many	TRBJ2-7	TRBV20-1	TRBD2
TGTGCCAGCAGTTACTCGTTGCTAGCGGGAGCGATTAATACGCAGTATTTT	CASSYSLLAGAINTQYF	few	TRBJ2-3	TRBV6-5	TRBD2
TGTGCCAGCAGTCATTCCGACGACTCCTACGAGCAGTACTTC	CASSHSDDSYEQYF	-	TRBJ2-7	TRBV28	-
TGTGCCAGCAGCTCGCCCCCCCAGCGCGCCTCCTACGAGCAGTACTTC	CASSSPPQRASYEQYF	many	TRBJ2-7	TRBV7-2	-
TGTGCCATCAGTGAGTCGATCGGGCTCACAGATACGCAGTATTTT	CAISESIGLTDTQYF	-	TRBJ2-3	TRBV10-3	-
TGTGCCAGCAGCTTGTACAGGGGGGGCAATCAGCCCCAGCATTTT	CASSLYRGGNQPQHF	-	TRBJ1-5	TRBV5-5	TRBD1
TGTGCCAGCAGCCAAGATTGGGAATCCTACGAGCAGTACTTC	CASSQDWESYEQYF	-	TRBJ2-7	TRBV4-2	-
TGTGCCAGCAGAACTACAGGGTCCGGCTACACCTTC	CASRTTGSGYTF	many	TRBJ1-2	TRBV7-2	-
TGTGCCAGCAGCAGCCTGGGGACAGGGGTCTACGAGCAGTACTTC	CASSSLGTGVYEQYF	many	TRBJ2-7	TRBV7-2	TRBD1
TGCAGTGCCGGACCCCAAGGAAATTTAGGGAAGACCCAGTACTTC	CSAGPQGNLGKTQYF	few	TRBJ2-5	TRBV20-1	-
TGCAGCGTTGTAGAATCTGGGGCGGGGGACACAGATACGCAGTATTTT	CSVVESGAGDTDTQYF	-	TRBJ2-3	TRBV29-1	TRBD2
TGTGCCAGCGGCGGGACAGTCAATCAGCCCCAGCATTTT	CASGGTVNQPQHF	-	TRBJ1-5	TRBV6-1	TRBD1
TGCGCCAGCAGCTTGGATGGGGGGGGAGTCGATACGCAGTATTTT	CASSLDGGGVDTQYF	-	TRBJ2-3	TRBV5-1	TRBD2
TGCGCCAGCAGCAAGGGACAGGGAATCTCCCACGAGCAGTACTTC	CASSKGQGISHEQYF	few	TRBJ2-7	TRBV5-1	TRBD1
TGTGCCGGATCCGACAGAGCCTCCTACAATGAGCAGTTCTTC	CAGSDRASYNEQFF	-	TRBJ2-1	TRBV28	-
TGTGCCAGCAGCTCACACCAGGGGACGGGGACCCAGTACTTC	CASSSHQGTGTQYF	few	TRBJ2-5	TRBV7-2	-
TGCGCCAGCCACAAAGGGGAACTCTACAATGAGCAGTTCTTC	CASHKGELYNEQFF	-	TRBJ2-1	TRBV5-1	-
TGCGCCAGCAGCCAAGGGGTAGGATCTACGAACATTCAGTACTTC	CASSQGVGSTNIQYF	many	TRBJ2-4	TRBV4-3	-
TGCGCCAGCAGCCAAGATGTTTATAGCTCCTACGAGAAGTACTTC	CASSQDVYSSYEKYF	few	TRBJ2-7	TRBV4-3	-
TGTGCCAGCAGTCCACAGGGGGGGGACTATGGCTACACCTTC	CASSPQGGDYGYTF	many	TRBJ1-2	TRBV27	TRBD1
TGTGCCAGCAGCTCCAACAGGGGGCGCCGGAATGGCTACACCTTC	CASSSNRGRRNGYTF	-	TRBJ1-2	TRBV7-9	TRBD1
TGTGCCAGCAGCGTAGCGGCTACCAGCTACAATGAGCAGTTCTTC	CASSVAATSYNEQFF	-	TRBJ2-1	TRBV9	-
TGTGCCGGCAGCTCCGTAGGGGTTAGAGAGACCCAGTACTTC	CAGSSVGVRETQYF	-	TRBJ2-5	TRBV7-9	-
TGCAGTGCTAGAGACAGGGCGGCTGAAGCTTTCTTT	CSARDRAAEAFF	-	TRBJ1-1	TRBV20-1	-
TGTGCCAGCAGTTACTCTGGCTACCCCACAGATACGCAGTATTTT	CASSYSGYPTDTQYF	-	TRBJ2-3	TRBV6-6	-
TGCAGTGCCAAGACAGGGGGCACCTACGAGCAGTACTTC	CSAKTGGTYEQYF	few	TRBJ2-7	TRBV20-1	TRBD1
TGTGCCAGCAGCCAAGGTACGACAGGGGCTACCTATGGCTACACCTTC	CASSQGTTGATYGYTF	few	TRBJ1-2	TRBV3-1	TRBD1
TGTGCCAGCAGACTAGAACCGGGACAAGAGTTCTTC	CASRLEPGQEFF	-	TRBJ2-1	TRBV12-3/TRBV12-4	-